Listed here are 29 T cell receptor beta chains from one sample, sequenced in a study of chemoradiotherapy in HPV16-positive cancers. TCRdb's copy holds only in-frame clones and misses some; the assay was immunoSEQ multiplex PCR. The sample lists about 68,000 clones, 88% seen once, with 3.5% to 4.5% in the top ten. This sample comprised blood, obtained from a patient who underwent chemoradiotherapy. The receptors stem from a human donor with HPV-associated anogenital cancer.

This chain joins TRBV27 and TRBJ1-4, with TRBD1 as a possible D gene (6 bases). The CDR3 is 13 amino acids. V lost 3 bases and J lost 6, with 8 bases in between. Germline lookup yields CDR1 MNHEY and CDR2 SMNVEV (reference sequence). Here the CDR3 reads CASSFAGDEKLFF. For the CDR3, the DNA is TGTGCCAGCAGTTTTGCAGGGGATGAAAAACTGTTTTTT.

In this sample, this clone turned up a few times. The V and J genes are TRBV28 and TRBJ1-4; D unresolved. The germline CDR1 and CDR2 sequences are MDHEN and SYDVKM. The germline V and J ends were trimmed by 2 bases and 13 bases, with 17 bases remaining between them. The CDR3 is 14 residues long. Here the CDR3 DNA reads TGTGCCAGCAGTTTAGGCCAGGACCTTTCTAGACTGTTTTTT. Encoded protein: CASSLGQDLSRLFF. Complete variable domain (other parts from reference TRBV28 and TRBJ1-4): DVKVTQSSRYLVKRTGEKVFLECVQDMDHENMFWYRQDPGLGLRLIYFSYDVKMKEKGDIPEGYSVSREKKERFSLILESASTNQTSMYLCASSLGQDLSRLFFGSGTQLSVL.

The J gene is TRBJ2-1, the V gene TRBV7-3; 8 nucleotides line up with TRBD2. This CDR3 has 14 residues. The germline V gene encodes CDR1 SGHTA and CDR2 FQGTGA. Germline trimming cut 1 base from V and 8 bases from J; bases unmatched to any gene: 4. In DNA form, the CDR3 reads TGTGCCAGCAGCTTAAGCGGGGGGCGTGATGAGCAGTTCTTC. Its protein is CASSLSGGRDEQFF.

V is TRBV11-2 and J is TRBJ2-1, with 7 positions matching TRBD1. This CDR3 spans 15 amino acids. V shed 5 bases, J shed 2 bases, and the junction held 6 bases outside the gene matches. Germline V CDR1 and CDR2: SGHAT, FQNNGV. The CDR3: CASSRDRAAYNEQFF. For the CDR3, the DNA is TGTGCCAGCAGCCGCGACAGGGCTGCCTACAATGAGCAGTTCTTC.

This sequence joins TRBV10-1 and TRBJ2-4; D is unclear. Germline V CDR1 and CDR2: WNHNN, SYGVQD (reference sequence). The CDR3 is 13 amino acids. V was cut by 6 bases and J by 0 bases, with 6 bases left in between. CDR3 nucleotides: TGCGCCAGCAGCTCGGGAGCCAAAAACATTCAGTACTTC. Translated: CASSSGAKNIQYF.

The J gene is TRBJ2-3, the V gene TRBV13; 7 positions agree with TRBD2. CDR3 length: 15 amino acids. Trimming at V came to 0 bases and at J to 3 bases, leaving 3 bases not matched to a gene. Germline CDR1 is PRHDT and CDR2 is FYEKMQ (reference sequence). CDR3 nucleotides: TGTGCCAGCAGCTTAGGCGGGAGGTCGACAGATACGCAGTATTTT. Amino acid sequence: CASSLGGRSTDTQYF. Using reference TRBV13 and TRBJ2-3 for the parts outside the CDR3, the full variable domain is AAGVIQSPRHLIKEKRETATLKCYPIPRHDTVYWYQQGPGQDPQFLISFYEKMQSDKGSIPDRFSAQQFSDYHSELNMSSLELGDSALYFCASSLGGRSTDTQYFGPGTRLTVL.

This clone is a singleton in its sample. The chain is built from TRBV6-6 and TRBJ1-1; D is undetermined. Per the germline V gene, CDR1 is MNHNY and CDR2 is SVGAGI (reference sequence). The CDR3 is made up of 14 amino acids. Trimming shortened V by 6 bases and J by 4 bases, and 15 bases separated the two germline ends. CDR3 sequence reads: CASSRGVEATEAFF. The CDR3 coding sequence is TGTGCCAGCAGCCGAGGCGTGGAGGCCACTGAAGCTTTCTTT.

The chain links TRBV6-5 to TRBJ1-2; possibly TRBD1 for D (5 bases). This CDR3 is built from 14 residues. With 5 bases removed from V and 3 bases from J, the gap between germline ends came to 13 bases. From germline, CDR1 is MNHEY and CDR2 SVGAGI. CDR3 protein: CASSPGGGYYGYTF. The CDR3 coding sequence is TGTGCCAGCAGTCCGGGTGGGGGTTACTATGGCTACACCTTC.

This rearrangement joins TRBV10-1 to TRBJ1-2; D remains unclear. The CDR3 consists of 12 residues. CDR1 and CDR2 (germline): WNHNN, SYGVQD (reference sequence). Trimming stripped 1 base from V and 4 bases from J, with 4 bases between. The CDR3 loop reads CASSEYSYGYTF. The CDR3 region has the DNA TGCGCCAGCAGTGAGTACAGCTATGGCTACACCTTC.

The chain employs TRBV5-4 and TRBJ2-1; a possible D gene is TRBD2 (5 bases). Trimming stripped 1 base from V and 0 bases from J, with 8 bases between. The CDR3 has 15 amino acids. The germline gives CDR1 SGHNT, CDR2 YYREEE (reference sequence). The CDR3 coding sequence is TGTGCCAGCAGCTTGCCGGGGAGCTCCTACAATGAGCAGTTCTTC. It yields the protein CASSLPGSSYNEQFF.

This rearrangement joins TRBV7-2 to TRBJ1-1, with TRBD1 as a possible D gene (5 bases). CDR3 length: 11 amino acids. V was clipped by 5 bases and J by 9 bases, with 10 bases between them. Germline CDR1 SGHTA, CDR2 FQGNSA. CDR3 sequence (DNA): TGTGCCAGCAGCGAGACAGCCAAAGCTTTCTTT. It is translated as CASSETAKAFF.

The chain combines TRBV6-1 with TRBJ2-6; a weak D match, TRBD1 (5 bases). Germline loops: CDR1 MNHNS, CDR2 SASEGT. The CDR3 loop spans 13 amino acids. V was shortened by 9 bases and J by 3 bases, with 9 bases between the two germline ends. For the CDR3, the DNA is TGTGCCAGTAAGGGGCTTGGGGCCAACGTCCTGACTTTC. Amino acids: CASKGLGANVLTF.

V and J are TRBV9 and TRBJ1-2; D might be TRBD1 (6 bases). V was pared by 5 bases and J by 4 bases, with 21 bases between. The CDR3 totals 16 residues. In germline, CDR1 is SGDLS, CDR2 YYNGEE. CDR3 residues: CASREGGGTGTYGYTF. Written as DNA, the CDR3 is TGTGCCAGCAGAGAGGGAGGGGGGACCGGGACCTATGGCTACACCTTC. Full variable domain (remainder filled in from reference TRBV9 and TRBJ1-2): DSGVTQTPKHLITATGQRVTLRCSPRSGDLSVYWYQQSLDQGLQFLIQYYNGEERAKGNILERFSAQQFPDLHSELNLSSLELGDSALYFCASREGGGTGTYGYTFGSGTRLTVV.

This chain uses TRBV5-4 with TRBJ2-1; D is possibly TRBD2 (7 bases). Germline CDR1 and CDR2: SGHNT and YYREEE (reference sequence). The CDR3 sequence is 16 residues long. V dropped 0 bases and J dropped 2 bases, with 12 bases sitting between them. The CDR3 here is CASSLDTGGPYNEQFF. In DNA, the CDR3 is TGTGCCAGCAGCTTGGATACGGGGGGCCCCTACAATGAGCAGTTCTTC.

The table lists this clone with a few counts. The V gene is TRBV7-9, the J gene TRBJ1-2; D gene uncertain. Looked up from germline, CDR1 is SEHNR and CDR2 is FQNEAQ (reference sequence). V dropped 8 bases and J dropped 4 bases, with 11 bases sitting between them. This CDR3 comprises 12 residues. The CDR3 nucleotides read TGTGCCAGCCAGCCAGGCTTCTATGGCTACACCTTC. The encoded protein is CASQPGFYGYTF. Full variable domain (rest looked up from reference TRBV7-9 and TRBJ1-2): DTGVSQNPRHKITKRGQNVTFRCDPISEHNRLYWYRQTLGQGPEFLTYFQNEAQLEKSRLLSDRFSAERPKGSFSTLEIQRTEQGDSAMYLCASQPGFYGYTFGSGTRLTVV.

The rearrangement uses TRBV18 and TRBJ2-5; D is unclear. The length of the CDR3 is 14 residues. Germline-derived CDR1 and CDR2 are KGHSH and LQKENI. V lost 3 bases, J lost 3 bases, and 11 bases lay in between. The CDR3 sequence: CASSPGIIEETQYF. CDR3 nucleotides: TGTGCCAGCTCACCGGGAATTATCGAAGAGACCCAGTACTTC. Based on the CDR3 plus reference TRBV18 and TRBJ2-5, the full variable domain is NAGVMQNPRHLVRRRGQEARLRCSPMKGHSHVYWYRQLPEEGLKFMVYLQKENIIDESGMPKERFSAEFPKEGPSILRIQQVVRGDSAAYFCASSPGIIEETQYFGPGTRLLVL.

The CDR3 loop is CSVGQGNYGYTF. As DNA, the CDR3 is TGCAGCGTTGGACAGGGTAACTATGGCTACACCTTC. The rearrangement joins TRBV29-1 to TRBJ1-2; 7 bases agree with TRBD1. CDR1 is SQVTM, CDR2 ANQGSEA, per germline. The length of the CDR3 is 12 residues. V shed 4 bases and J 1 base; nucleotides not matched to a gene: 0.

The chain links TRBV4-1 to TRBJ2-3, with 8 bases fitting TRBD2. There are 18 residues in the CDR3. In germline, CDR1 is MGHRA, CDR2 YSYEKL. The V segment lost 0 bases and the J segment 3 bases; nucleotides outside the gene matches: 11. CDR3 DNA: TGCGCCAGCAGCCAAGAGTATGACAGCGGGAGAAGGACAGATACGCAGTATTTT. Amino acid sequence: CASSQEYDSGRRTDTQYF.

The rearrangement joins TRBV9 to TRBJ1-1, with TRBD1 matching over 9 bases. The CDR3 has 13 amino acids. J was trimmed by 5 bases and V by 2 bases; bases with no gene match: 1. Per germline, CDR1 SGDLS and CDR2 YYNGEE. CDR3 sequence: CASSVGQGTEAFF. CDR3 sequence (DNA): TGTGCCAGCAGCGTTGGACAGGGGACTGAAGCTTTCTTT.

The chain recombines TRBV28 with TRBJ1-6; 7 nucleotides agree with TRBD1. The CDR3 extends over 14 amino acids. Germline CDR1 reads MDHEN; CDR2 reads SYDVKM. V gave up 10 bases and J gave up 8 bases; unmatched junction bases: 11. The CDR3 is CATGTANPHSPLHF. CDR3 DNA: TGTGCCACCGGGACAGCAAACCCACATTCACCCCTCCACTTT.

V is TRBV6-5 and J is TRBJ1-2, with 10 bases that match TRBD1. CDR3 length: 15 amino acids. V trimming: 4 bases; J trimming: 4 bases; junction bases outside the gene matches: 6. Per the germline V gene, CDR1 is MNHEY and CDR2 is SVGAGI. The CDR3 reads CASSSDRGRGYGYTF. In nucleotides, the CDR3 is TGTGCCAGCAGTTCTGACAGGGGGCGAGGCTATGGCTACACCTTC.

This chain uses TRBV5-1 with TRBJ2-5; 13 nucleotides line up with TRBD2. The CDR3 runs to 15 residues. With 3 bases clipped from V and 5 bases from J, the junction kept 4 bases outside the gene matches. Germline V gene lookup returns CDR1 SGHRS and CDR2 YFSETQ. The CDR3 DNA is TGCGCCAGCAGCTACACACTAGCGGGGGGGGAGACCCAGTACTTC. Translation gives CASSYTLAGGETQYF.

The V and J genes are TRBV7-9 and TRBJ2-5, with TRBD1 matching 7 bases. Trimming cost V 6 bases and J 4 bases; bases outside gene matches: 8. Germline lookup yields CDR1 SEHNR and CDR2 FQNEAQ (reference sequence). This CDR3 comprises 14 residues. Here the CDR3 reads CASRATGLGETQYF. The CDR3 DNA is TGTGCCAGCAGGGCGACAGGGTTGGGAGAGACCCAGTACTTC.

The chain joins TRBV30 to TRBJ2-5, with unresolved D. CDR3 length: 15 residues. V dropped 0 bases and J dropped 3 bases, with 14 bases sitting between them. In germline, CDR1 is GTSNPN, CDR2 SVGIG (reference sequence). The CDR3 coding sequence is TGTGCCTGGAGTGTACTCGCAGGTCTAAAAGAGACCCAGTACTTC. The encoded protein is CAWSVLAGLKETQYF.

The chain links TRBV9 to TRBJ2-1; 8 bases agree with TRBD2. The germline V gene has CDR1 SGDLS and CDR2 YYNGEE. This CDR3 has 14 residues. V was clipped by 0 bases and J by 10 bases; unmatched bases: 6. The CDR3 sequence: CASSVGTSSWEQFF. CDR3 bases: TGTGCCAGCAGCGTAGGGACTAGCTCTTGGGAGCAGTTCTTC.

CDR3 loop: CASSQYGQNYNEQFF. The DNA of the CDR3 is TGTGCCAGCAGCCAATATGGACAGAACTACAATGAGCAGTTCTTC. The chain combines TRBV27 with TRBJ2-1; possibly TRBD1 for D (6 bases). The V end lost 6 bases, the J end lost 3 bases, and 15 bases lay between the germline ends. The CDR3 is 15 residues long. Per the germline V gene, CDR1 is MNHEY and CDR2 is SMNVEV (reference sequence).

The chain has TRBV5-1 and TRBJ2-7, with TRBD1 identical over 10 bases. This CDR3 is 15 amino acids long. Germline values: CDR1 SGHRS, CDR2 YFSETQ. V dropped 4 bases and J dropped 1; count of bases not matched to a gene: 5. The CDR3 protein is CASSHGQGVSYEQYF. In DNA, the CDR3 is TGCGCCAGCAGCCACGGACAGGGGGTATCCTACGAGCAGTACTTC.

CDR3 region: CASRHYYSRDNEKLFF. The CDR3 DNA sequence: TGCGCCAGCCGGCACTACTACAGTCGAGATAATGAAAAACTGTTTTTT. The V call is TRBV4-1, the J call TRBJ1-4; D is unresolved. CDR1 is MGHRA and CDR2 is YSYEKL in the germline V gene. This CDR3 is 16 amino acids long. The V end lost 8 bases, the J end lost 4 bases, and 20 bases lay between the germline ends.

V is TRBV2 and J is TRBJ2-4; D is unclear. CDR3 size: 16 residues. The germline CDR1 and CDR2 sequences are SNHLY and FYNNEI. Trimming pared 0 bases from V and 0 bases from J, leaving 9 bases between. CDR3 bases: TGTGCCAGCAGTGAAGCAGGGTTACTAGCCAAAAACATTCAGTACTTC. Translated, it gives CASSEAGLLAKNIQYF.